This T cell receptor beta chain was obtained from a study of cytomegalovirus exposure and HLA in healthy donors. From germline, CDR1 is MNHNY and CDR2 SVGAGI (reference sequence). The CDR3 runs 14 residues. Trimming at V came to 0 bases and at J to 6 bases, leaving 1 base not matched to a gene. PCR used 60 Vbeta primers and 13 Jbeta primers. The repertoire was sequenced with immunoSEQ multiplex PCR; TCRdb's copy has only in-frame clones and lacks some. The top ten clones hold under 1.5% of a sample with about 140,000 clones, around 83% of them seen once. The origin of this receptor is a male donor in good health and CMV-seropositive. Sequencing was done on a sample of PBMCs. J is TRBJ2-1 and V is TRBV6-6; TRBD2 aligns across 8 bases. The CDR3 sequence: CASSYSGTSNEQFF. The DNA for the CDR3 is TGTGCCAGCAGTTACTCCGGGACTAGCAATGAGCAGTTCTTC.